There are a few counts of the clone carrying this T cell receptor beta chain. Its antigen is not identified. A single record per CDR3 protein comes from TCRdb applying MiXCR to the RT-PCR reads. The repertoire consists of about 520,000 distinct CDR3 sequences, with approximately 24% occurring once and the leading ten covering 1.5% to 2%. The data originate from a study of response to subunit inactivated influenza vaccine. Study outcomes and limitations: A suggestion made by the authors is that each seasonal influenza vaccination recruits few new T cells.

The CDR3 extends over 17 amino acids. Germline values: CDR1 SGHAT, CDR2 FQNNGV. V dropped 1 base and J dropped 3 bases, with 16 bases sitting between them. This sequence was found in a man aged 45 to 65 who received an inactivated influenza vaccine. The sequencing here drew on CD4+ T cells sorted from PBMCs, taken 5 to 6 days after vaccination. The rearrangement links TRBV11-2 to TRBJ2-1, with D perhaps matching TRBD2 (5 bases). CDR3 amino acids: CASSLVTGKLLYNEQFF. CDR3 DNA sequence: TGTGCCAGCAGCTTAGTAACGGGGAAACTACTCTACAATGAGCAGTTCTTC.